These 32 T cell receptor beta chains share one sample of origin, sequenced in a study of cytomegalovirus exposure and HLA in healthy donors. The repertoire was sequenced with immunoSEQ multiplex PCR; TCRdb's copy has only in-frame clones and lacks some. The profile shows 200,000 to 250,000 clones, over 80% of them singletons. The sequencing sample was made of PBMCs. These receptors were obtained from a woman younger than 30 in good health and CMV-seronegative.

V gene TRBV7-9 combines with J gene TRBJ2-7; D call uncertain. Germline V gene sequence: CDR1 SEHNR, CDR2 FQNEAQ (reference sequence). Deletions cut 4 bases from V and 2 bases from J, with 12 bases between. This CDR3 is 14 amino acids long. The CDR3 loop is CASSSRAQTYEQYF. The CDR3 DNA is TGTGCCAGCAGCTCCCGGGCACAGACCTACGAGCAGTACTTC.

The CDR3 protein is CASQTDHGYTF. DNA of the CDR3: TGCGCCAGCCAGACAGATCATGGCTACACCTTC. The genes are TRBV10-2 and TRBJ1-2, with D tentatively TRBD1 (5 bases). Germline CDR1 and CDR2: WSHSY and SAAADI. CDR3 length: 11 residues. V lost 8 bases and J lost 6, with 10 bases in between.

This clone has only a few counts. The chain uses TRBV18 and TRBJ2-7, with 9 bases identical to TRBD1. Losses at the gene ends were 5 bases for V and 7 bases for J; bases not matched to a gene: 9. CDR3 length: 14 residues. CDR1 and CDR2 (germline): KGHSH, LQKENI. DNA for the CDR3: TGTGCCAGCTCAACCGGGACAGGGTTGTTTGAGCAGTACTTC. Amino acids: CASSTGTGLFEQYF.

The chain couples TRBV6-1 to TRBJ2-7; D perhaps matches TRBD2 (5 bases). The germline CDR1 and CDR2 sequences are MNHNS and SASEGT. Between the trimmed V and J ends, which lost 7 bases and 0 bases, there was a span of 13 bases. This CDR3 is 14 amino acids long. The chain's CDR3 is CASTPWERSYEQYF. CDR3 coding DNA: TGTGCCAGCACTCCGTGGGAGCGCTCCTACGAGCAGTACTTC.

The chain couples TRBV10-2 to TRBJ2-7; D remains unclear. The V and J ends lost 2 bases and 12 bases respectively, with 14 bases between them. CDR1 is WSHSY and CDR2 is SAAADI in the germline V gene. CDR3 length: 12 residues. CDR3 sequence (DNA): TGCGCCAGCAGTGAGGAAAGGATCGCTCTGTACTTC. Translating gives CASSEERIALYF.

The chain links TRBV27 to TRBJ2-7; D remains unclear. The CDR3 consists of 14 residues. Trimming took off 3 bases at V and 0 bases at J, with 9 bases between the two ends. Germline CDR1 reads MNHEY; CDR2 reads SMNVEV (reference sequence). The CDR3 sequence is CASSFRANSYEQYF. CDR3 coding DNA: TGTGCCAGCAGTTTCCGGGCAAACTCCTACGAGCAGTACTTC.

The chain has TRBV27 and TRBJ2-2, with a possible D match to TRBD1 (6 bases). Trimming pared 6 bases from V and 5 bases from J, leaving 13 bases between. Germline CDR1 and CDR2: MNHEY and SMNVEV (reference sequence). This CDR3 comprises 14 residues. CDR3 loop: CASSSSQGTGELFF. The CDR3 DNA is TGTGCCAGCAGCTCCAGCCAGGGGACCGGGGAGCTGTTTTTT.

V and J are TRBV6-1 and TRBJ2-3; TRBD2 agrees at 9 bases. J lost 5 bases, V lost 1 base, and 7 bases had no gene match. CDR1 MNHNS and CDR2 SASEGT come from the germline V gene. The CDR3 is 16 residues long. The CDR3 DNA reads TGTGCCAGCAGTGAAGGATGGGCGGGAGGGATAGATACGCAGTATTTT. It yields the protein CASSEGWAGGIDTQYF.

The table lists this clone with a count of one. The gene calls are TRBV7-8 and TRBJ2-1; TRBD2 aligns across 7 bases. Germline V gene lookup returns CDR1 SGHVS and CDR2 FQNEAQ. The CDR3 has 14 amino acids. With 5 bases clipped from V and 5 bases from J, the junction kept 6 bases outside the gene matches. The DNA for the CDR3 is TGTGCCAGCAGCCTCAAGCGGGGTAACAATGAGCAGTTCTTC. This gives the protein CASSLKRGNNEQFF.

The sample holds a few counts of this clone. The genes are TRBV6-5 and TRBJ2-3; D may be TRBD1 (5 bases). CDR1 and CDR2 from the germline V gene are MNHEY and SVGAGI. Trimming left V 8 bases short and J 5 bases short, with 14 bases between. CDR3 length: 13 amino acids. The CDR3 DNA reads TGTGCCAGCCGCCAATACCAGGGAGATACGCAGTATTTT. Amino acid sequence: CASRQYQGDTQYF.

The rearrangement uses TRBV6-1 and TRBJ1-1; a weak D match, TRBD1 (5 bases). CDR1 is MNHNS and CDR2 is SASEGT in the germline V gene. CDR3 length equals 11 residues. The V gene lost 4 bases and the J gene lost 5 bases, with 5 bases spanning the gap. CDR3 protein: CASSGTTEAFF. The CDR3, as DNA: TGTGCCAGCAGTGGGACAACTGAAGCTTTCTTT.

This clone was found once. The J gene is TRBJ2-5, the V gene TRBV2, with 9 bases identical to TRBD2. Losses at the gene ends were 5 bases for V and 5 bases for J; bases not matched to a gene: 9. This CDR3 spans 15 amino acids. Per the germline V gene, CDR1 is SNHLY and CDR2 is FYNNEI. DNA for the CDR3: TGTGCCAGCAGTAGTGAGGCGCTAGCGGGGGAGACCCAGTACTTC. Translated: CASSSEALAGETQYF. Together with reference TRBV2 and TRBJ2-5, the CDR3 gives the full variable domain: EPEVTQTPSHQVTQMGQEVILRCVPISNHLYFYWYRQILGQKVEFLVSFYNNEISEKSEIFDDQFSVERPDGSNFTLKIRSTKLEDSAMYFCASSSEALAGETQYFGPGTRLLVL.

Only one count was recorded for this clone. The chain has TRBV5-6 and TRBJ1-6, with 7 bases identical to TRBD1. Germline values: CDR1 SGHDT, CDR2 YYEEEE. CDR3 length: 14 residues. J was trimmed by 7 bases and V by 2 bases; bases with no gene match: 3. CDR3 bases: TGTGCCAGCAGCTTACGAGGGGGCAATTCACCCCTCCACTTT. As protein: CASSLRGGNSPLHF.

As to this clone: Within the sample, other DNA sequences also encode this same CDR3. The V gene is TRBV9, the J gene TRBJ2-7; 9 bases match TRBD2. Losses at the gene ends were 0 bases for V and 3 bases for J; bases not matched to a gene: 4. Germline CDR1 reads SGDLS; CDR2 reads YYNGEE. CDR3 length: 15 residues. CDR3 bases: TGTGCCAGCAGCGTAGGGCTAGCGGGAAGCTACGAGCAGTACTTC. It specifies CASSVGLAGSYEQYF.

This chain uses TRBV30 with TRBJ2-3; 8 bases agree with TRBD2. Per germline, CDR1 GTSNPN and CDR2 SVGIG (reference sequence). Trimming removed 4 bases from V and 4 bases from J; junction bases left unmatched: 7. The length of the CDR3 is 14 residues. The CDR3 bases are TGTGCCTGGACGGCGGGAGGTGGGGCAGATACGCAGTATTTT. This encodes CAWTAGGGADTQYF.

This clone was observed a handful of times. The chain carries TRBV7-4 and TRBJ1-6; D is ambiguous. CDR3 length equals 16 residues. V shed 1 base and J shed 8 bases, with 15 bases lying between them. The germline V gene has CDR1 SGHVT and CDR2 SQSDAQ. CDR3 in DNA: TGTGCCAGCAGCTTAGGGTATTGTGGTAGGGATTCACCCCTCCACTTT. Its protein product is CASSLGYCGRDSPLHF.

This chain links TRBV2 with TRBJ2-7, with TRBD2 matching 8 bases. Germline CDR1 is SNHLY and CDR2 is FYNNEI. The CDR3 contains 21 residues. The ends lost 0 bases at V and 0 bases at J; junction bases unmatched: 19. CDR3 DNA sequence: TGTGCCAGCAGTGAAGCCCGCCTTCGGAGCGGGGGTCCCGCGTCCTCCTACGAGCAGTACTTC. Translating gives CASSEARLRSGGPASSYEQYF. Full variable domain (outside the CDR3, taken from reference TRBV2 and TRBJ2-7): EPEVTQTPSHQVTQMGQEVILRCVPISNHLYFYWYRQILGQKVEFLVSFYNNEISEKSEIFDDQFSVERPDGSNFTLKIRSTKLEDSAMYFCASSEARLRSGGPASSYEQYFGPGTRLTVT.

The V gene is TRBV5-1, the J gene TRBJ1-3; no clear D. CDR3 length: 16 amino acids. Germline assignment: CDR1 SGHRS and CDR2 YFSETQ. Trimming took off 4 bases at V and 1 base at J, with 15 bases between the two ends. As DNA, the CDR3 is TGCGCCAGCAGCCTTAAATCCGAGGTATCTGGAAACACCATATATTTT. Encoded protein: CASSLKSEVSGNTIYF.

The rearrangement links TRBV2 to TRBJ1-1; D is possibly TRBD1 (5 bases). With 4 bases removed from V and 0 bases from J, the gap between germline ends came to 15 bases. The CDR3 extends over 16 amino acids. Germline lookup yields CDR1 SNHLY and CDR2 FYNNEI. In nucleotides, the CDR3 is TGTGCCAGCAGTGTTAGAGGGGTCAATATGAACACTGAAGCTTTCTTT. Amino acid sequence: CASSVRGVNMNTEAFF.

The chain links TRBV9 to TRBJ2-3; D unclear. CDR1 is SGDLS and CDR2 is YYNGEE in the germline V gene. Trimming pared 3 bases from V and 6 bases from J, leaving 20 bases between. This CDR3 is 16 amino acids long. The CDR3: CASSAYDVKGSDTQYF. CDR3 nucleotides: TGTGCCAGCAGCGCCTACGACGTCAAGGGCTCCGATACGCAGTATTTT.

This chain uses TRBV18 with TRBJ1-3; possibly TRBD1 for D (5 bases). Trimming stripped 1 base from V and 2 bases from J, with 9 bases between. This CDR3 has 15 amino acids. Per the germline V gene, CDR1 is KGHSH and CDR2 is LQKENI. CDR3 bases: TGTGCCAGCTCACCACAGGGGTACCCTGGAAACACCATATATTTT. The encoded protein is CASSPQGYPGNTIYF.

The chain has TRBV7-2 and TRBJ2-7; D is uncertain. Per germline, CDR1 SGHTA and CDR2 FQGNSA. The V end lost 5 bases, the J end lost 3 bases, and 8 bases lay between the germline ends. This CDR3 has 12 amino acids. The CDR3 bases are TGTGCCAGCAGCCAACGCGACTACGAGCAGTACTTC. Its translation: CASSQRDYEQYF.

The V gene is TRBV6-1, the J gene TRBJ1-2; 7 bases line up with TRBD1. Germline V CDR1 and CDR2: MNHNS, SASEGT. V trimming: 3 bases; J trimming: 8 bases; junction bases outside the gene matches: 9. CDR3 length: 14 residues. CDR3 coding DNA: TGTGCCAGCAGTGATGACAGGGTTCCAGGGGGCTACACCTTC. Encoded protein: CASSDDRVPGGYTF.

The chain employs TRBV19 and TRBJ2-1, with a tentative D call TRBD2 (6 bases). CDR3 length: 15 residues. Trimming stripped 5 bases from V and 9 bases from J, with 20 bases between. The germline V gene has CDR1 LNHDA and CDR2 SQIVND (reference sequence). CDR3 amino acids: CASSVSGTPTGEQFF. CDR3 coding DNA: TGTGCCAGTAGTGTCTCCGGGACTCCGACGGGTGAGCAGTTCTTC.

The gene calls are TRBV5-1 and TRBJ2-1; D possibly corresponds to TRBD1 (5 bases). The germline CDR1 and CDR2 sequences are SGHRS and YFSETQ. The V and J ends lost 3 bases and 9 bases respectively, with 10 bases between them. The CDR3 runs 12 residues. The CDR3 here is CASSSWTPEQFF. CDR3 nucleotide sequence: TGCGCCAGCAGCTCGTGGACACCTGAGCAGTTCTTC.

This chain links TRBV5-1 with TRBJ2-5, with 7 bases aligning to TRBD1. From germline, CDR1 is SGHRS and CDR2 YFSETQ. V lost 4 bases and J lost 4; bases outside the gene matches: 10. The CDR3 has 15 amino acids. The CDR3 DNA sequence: TGCGCCAGCAGCCTCCACAGGGGCGCAGGAGAGACCCAGTACTTC. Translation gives CASSLHRGAGETQYF.

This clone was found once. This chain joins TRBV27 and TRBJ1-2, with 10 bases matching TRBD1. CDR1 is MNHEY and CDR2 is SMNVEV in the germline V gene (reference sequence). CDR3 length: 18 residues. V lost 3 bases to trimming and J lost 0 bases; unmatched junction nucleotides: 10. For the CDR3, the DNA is TGTGCCAGCAGTTTCATTGGGACAGGGGAACTTGCTAACTATGGCTACACCTTC. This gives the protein CASSFIGTGELANYGYTF.

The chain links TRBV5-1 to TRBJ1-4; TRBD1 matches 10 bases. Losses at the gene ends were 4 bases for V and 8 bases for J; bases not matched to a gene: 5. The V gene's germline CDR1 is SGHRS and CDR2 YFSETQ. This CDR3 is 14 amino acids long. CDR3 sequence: CASSDRGQGEKLFF. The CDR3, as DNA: TGCGCCAGCAGCGACAGGGGGCAGGGAGAAAAACTGTTTTTT.

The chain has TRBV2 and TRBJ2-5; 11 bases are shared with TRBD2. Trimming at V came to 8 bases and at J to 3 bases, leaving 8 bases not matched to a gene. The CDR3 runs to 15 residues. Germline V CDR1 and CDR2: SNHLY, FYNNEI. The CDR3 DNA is TGTGCCAGCTCCCGGACTAGCGGGTTTGAAGAGACCCAGTACTTC. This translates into CASSRTSGFEETQYF. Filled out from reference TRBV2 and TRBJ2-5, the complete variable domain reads EPEVTQTPSHQVTQMGQEVILRCVPISNHLYFYWYRQILGQKVEFLVSFYNNEISEKSEIFDDQFSVERPDGSNFTLKIRSTKLEDSAMYFCASSRTSGFEETQYFGPGTRLLVL.

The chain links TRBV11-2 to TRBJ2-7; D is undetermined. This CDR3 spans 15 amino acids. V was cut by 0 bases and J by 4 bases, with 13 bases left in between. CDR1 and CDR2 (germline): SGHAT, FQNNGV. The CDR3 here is CASSLDGGYLYEQYF. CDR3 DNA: TGTGCCAGCAGCTTAGACGGCGGATATCTATACGAGCAGTACTTC.

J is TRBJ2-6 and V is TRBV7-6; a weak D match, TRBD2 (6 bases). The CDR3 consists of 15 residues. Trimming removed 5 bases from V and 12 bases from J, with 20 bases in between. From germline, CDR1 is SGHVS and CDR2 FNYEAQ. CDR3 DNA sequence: TGTGCCAGCAGCCCGATGGGAGGCGGAGTACTCGTCCTGACTTTC. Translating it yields CASSPMGGGVLVLTF.

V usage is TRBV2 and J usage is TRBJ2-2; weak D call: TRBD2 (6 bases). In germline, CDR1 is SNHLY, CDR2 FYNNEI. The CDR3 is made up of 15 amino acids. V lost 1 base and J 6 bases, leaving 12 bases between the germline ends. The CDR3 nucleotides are TGTGCCAGCAGTGAAGAGGGTCTAGCGCCCGGGGAGCTGTTTTTT. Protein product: CASSEEGLAPGELFF.